The entry below describes one TCR beta chain. This specimen belongs to a study of cytomegalovirus exposure and HLA in healthy donors. V shed 7 bases, J shed 5 bases, and the junction held 5 bases outside the gene matches. The CDR3 contains 15 residues. The germline CDR1 and CDR2 sequences are MNHNS and SASEGT. 60 Vbeta and 13 Jbeta primers were used in PCR. This table comes from immunoSEQ multiplex PCR, and its TCRdb copy is limited to in-frame clones, with some not included. The sample includes 90,000 to 130,000 clones, over 60% of them seen just once. Sequences were obtained from PBMCs. The chain is built from TRBV6-1 and TRBJ2-5; 15 nucleotides agree with TRBD2. The TCR sequence derives from a woman aged 30 to 39 in good health and CMV-seronegative. CDR3: CASIRTSGGGETQYF. The CDR3 nucleotides are TGTGCCAGCATCAGGACTAGCGGGGGGGGTGAGACCCAGTACTTC.